This TCR beta chain was recorded in a study of T cells after yellow fever vaccination. Study context: When fractions had low cell numbers, they were prepared with SMART-Seq v4 Ultra Low Input.

This clonotype was counted between two and nine times. The target antigen is unknown. The 5'RACE template-switching step produced TCR cDNA and added a universal primer site and UMIs. TCRdb called the 5' RACE reads again in MiXCR, with one record for every CDR3 protein. Of roughly 340,000 distinct CDR3 sequences in the sample, 8.7% were seen once. Study-wide results and caveats: Only a minor proportion of clonotypes was detected across both CD4 and CD8 compartments.

Looked up from germline, CDR1 is SGHRS and CDR2 is YFSETQ. The V end lost 4 bases, the J end lost 0 bases, and 11 bases lay between the germline ends. This CDR3 is built from 16 residues. Source: PBMCs, taken on the day of the first yellow fever vaccination. This TCR came from a man younger than 35 who received the YFV17D yellow fever vaccine. The genes are TRBV5-1 and TRBJ1-6, with unresolved D. The CDR3 region is CASSPEASSYNSPLHF. CDR3 sequence (DNA): TGCGCCAGCAGCCCGGAAGCCAGCTCCTATAATTCACCCCTCCACTTT. The variable domain in full, completed from reference TRBV5-1 and TRBJ1-6, reads KAGVTQTPRYLIKTRGQQVTLSCSPISGHRSVSWYQQTPGQGLQFLFEYFSETQRNKGNFPGRFSGRQFSNSRSEMNVSTLELGDSALYLCASSPEASSYNSPLHFGNGTRLTVT.